This T cell receptor (beta chain) was found in a study of identical twins. Germline-derived CDR1 and CDR2 are SGHAT and FQNNGV. Trimming cost V 3 bases and J 1 base, with 28 bases left between them. The CDR3 is 20 residues long. Points from the study as a whole: Because invariant MAIT and iNKT cells could be present, zero-insertion analyses could be partly confounded. Conclusions were based on cross-sectional statistical analysis, without following the same donors.

TCRdb re-called the 5' RACE reads through MiXCR, storing one row per CDR3 protein. The table shows 450,000 to 650,000 distinct CDR3 sequences, with 9.6% occurring only once. Notes on this clonotype: Its target is not known.

These records were also assigned to another study, of yellow fever vaccine responses in identical twins.

The receptor comes from a young woman in good health. The genes are TRBV11-2 and TRBJ2-7; D is perhaps TRBD1 (5 bases). The source material was PBMCs. The CDR3 region has the DNA TGTGCCAGCAGCTTCGACAGACCATTACTTTCGGGTAGCAGATCCTACGAGCAGTACTTC. This sequence encodes CASSFDRPLLSGSRSYEQYF.